Each of the 2 T cell receptor beta chains below was sequenced from the same sample in a study of blood T cell repertoires in COVID-19. TCRdb's table, derived via immunoSEQ multiplex PCR, lists solely in-frame clones and lacks some. The sample shows just under 350,000 clones, around 87% of them seen only once. The sequenced sample consisted of peripheral blood. These receptor sequences come from a woman between 45 and 65 years old with COVID-19, enrolled during active disease.

The chain is built from TRBV7-9 and TRBJ1-5, with D perhaps matching TRBD1 (6 bases). V was trimmed by 6 bases and J by 4 bases, leaving 10 bases between them. The CDR3 length is 13 residues. Germline V gene sequence: CDR1 SEHNR, CDR2 FQNEAQ (reference sequence). The CDR3 loop reads CASSYQGNQPQHF. In DNA, the CDR3 is TGTGCCAGCAGTTACCAGGGGAATCAGCCCCAGCATTTT.

The V call is TRBV7-3, the J call TRBJ2-1; TRBD1 is a possible D gene (5 bases). Trimming took off 5 bases at V and 6 bases at J, with 11 bases between the two ends. The germline CDR1 and CDR2 sequences are SGHTA and FQGTGA. The CDR3 loop spans 13 amino acids. CDR3 protein: CASSPGQVNEQFF. The CDR3 bases are TGTGCCAGCAGCCCTGGACAAGTCAATGAGCAGTTCTTC.